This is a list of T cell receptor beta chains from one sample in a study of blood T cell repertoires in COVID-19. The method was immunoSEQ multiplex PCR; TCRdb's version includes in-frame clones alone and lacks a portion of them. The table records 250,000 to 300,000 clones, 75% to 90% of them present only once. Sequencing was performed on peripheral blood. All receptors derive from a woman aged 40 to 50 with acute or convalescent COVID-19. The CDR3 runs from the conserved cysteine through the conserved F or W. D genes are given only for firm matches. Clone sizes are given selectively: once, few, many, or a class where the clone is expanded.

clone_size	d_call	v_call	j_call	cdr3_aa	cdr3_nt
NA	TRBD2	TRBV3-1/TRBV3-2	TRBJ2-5	CASSQRGGTQYF	TGTGCCAGCAGCCAGCGCGGGGGGACCCAGTACTTC
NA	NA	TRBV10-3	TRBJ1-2	CAIRGPTGHYGYTF	TGTGCCATCAGAGGCCCCACAGGGCACTATGGCTACACCTTC
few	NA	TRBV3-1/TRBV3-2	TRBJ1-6	CASSQGAQGGSPLHF	TGTGCCAGCAGCCAAGGGGCTCAGGGCGGTTCACCCCTCCACTTT
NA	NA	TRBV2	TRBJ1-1	CASSEYTGLMNTEAFF	TGTGCCAGCAGTGAATATACAGGGCTCATGAACACTGAAGCTTTCTTT
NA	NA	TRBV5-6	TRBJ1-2	CASSNDYGGDYGYTF	TGTGCCAGCAGCAACGATTACGGGGGGGACTATGGCTACACCTTC
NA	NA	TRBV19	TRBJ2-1	CASSPGLEQFF	TGTGCCAGTAGTCCAGGGCTAGAGCAGTTCTTC
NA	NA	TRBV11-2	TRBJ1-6	CASSFLLQGPNSPLHF	TGTGCCAGCAGCTTCCTATTACAGGGCCCGAATTCACCCCTCCACTTT
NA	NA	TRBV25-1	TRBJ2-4	CASSESRGGNIQYF	TGTGCCAGCAGTGAATCAAGGGGGGGAAACATTCAGTACTTC
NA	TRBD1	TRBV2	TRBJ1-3	CASDRDRAHSGNTIYF	TGTGCCAGCGACCGGGACAGGGCTCACTCTGGAAACACCATATATTTT
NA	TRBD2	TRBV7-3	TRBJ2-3	CASSLFSGGALSQYF	TGTGCCAGCAGCTTATTTAGCGGGGGGGCCCTGTCGCAGTATTTT
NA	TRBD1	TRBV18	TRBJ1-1	CASSSTGGDTEAFF	TGTGCCAGCTCGTCGACAGGGGGGGACACTGAAGCTTTCTTT
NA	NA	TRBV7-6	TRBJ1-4	CASSLARIPGVNEKLFF	TGTGCCAGCAGCTTAGCCCGGATACCGGGGGTTAATGAAAAACTGTTTTTT
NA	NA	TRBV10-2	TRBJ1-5	CASSESAYDNQPQHF	TGCGCCAGCAGTGAGTCGGCTTATGACAATCAGCCCCAGCATTTT
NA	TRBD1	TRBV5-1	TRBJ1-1	CASTRTGRNTEAFF	TGCGCCAGCACCCGGACAGGGAGGAACACTGAAGCTTTCTTT
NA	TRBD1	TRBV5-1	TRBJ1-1	CASSWGRTGTEAFF	TGCGCCAGCAGCTGGGGCCGGACAGGGACTGAAGCTTTCTTT
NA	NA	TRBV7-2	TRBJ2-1	CASSPSHNEQFF	TGTGCCAGCAGCCCCTCCCACAATGAGCAGTTCTTC
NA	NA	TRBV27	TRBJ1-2	CASSLQQNYGYTF	TGTGCCAGCAGTTTACAACAGAACTATGGCTACACCTTC
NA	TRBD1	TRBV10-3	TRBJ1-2	CAINGQVQQGGYTF	TGTGCCATCAATGGACAGGTCCAACAGGGTGGCTACACCTTC
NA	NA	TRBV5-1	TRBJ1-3	CASSPSLQVSGNTIYF	TGCGCCAGCAGCCCCTCCTTACAGGTCTCTGGAAACACCATATATTTT
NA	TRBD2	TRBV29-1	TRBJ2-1	CSAPTSGGTSYNEQFF	TGCAGCGCCCCGACTAGCGGGGGAACATCCTACAATGAGCAGTTCTTC
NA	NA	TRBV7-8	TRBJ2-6	CASISQGSQTSGANVLTF	TGTGCCAGCATCAGTCAGGGCTCCCAAACCTCTGGGGCCAACGTCCTGACTTTC
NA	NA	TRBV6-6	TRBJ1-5	CASRSQGNQPQHF	TGTGCCAGCAGAAGCCAGGGCAATCAGCCCCAGCATTTT
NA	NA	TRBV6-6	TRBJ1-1	CASSFRVGTEAFF	TGTGCCAGCAGTTTCCGGGTGGGCACTGAAGCTTTCTTT
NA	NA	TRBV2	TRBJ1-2	CASSPGRNSINYGYTF	TGTGCCAGCAGTCCCGGAAGGAACAGCATTAACTATGGCTACACCTTC